The 23 T cell receptor beta chains presented below share a single source sample, sequenced in a study of technical replicates of blood from several donors. TCRdb's table, derived via immunoSEQ multiplex PCR, lists solely in-frame clones and lacks some. The data show 75,000 to 95,000 clones, around 90% seen once. The sequenced material came from T cells isolated from PBMCs. The receptor source for this set is a human donor in good health.

The rearrangement links TRBV11-2 to TRBJ1-4; TRBD1 might be the D (5 bases). The CDR3 has 15 residues. Trimming took 0 bases from V and 7 from J, leaving 12 bases between them. Germline V gene lookup returns CDR1 SGHAT and CDR2 FQNNGV. The CDR3 here is CASSLDYGHGEKLFF. The CDR3 DNA sequence: TGTGCCAGCAGCTTAGATTACGGACATGGTGAAAAACTGTTTTTT.

This clone showed up just a few times. This rearrangement joins TRBV6-4 to TRBJ2-3; TRBD2 matches 7 bases. The CDR3 contains 14 residues. Germline lookup yields CDR1 MRHNA and CDR2 SNTAGT. V lost 4 bases to trimming and J lost 6 bases; unmatched junction nucleotides: 7. The CDR3: CASSGGGDGDTQYF. CDR3 nucleotides: TGTGCCAGCAGTGGCGGGGGTGATGGGGATACGCAGTATTTT.

This chain joins TRBV7-9 and TRBJ2-1; the match to TRBD1 covers 8 bases. The V gene end was trimmed by 5 bases and the J gene end by 7 bases; junction bases not matched to a gene: 10. The V gene's germline CDR1 is SEHNR and CDR2 FQNEAQ (reference sequence). CDR3 length: 15 residues. This CDR3 is CASSLRQGIWNEQFF. CDR3 DNA sequence: TGTGCCAGCAGCCTCAGACAGGGGATTTGGAATGAGCAGTTCTTC.

V is TRBV2 and J is TRBJ2-5; 9 bases are a match to TRBD2. The CDR3 extends over 15 amino acids. V was clipped by 5 bases and J by 1 base; unmatched bases: 5. The germline gives CDR1 SNHLY, CDR2 FYNNEI. Here the CDR3 DNA reads TGTGCCAGCAGTTCGGGACTAGCAGTCCAAGAGACCCAGTACTTC. It translates to CASSSGLAVQETQYF.

The V gene is TRBV28, the J gene TRBJ2-1, with 8 bases identical to TRBD2. Germline V CDR1 and CDR2: MDHEN, SYDVKM. This CDR3 has 14 residues. The junction had 7 bases not matched to a gene; V was cut back by 8 bases and J by 4 bases. The DNA for the CDR3 is TGTGCCAGCTGCCCAGCGGGGGTTTACAATGAGCAGTTCTTC. As protein: CASCPAGVYNEQFF.

The J gene is TRBJ2-7, the V gene TRBV6-1; weak D call: TRBD1 (5 bases). V was clipped by 2 bases and J by 0 bases, with 11 bases between them. CDR1 and CDR2 from the germline V gene are MNHNS and SASEGT. This CDR3 is built from 15 residues. CDR3: CASSEYRDSSYEQYF. The CDR3 DNA is TGTGCCAGCAGTGAATACCGCGACAGCTCCTACGAGCAGTACTTC.

V usage is TRBV27 and J usage is TRBJ2-7; 12 nucleotides line up with TRBD1. CDR1 and CDR2 (germline): MNHEY, SMNVEV (reference sequence). The CDR3 is 15 amino acids. The ends lost 5 bases at V and 8 bases at J; junction bases unmatched: 10. DNA of the CDR3: TGTGCCAGCAGTACCCCCGGGACAGGGGGCGGTAAGCAGTACTTC. Translation gives CASSTPGTGGGKQYF.

V gene TRBV18 combines with J gene TRBJ1-1, with a weak D call TRBD1 (6 bases). V shed 0 bases and J shed 9 bases, with 14 bases lying between them. Germline CDR1 reads KGHSH; CDR2 reads LQKENI. The CDR3 sequence is 14 residues long. The CDR3 coding sequence is TGTGCCAGCTCACCACCGGCCCGGGACACAAAAGCTTTCTTT. As protein: CASSPPARDTKAFF. The full variable domain, completed using reference TRBV18 and TRBJ1-1, is NAGVMQNPRHLVRRRGQEARLRCSPMKGHSHVYWYRQLPEEGLKFMVYLQKENIIDESGMPKERFSAEFPKEGPSILRIQQVVRGDSAAYFCASSPPARDTKAFFGQGTRLTVV.

This chain uses TRBV19 with TRBJ2-5, with 9 bases lining up with TRBD2. Looked up from germline, CDR1 is LNHDA and CDR2 is SQIVND (reference sequence). J was trimmed by 7 bases and V by 1 base; bases with no gene match: 13. The CDR3 covers 17 residues. CDR3 sequence: CASSIGFGASGKGTQYF. Written as DNA, the CDR3 is TGTGCCAGTAGTATAGGTTTCGGGGCTAGCGGGAAGGGGACCCAGTACTTC.

The chain links TRBV6-1 to TRBJ1-1; the D gene is possibly TRBD1 (6 bases). Trimming cost V 5 bases and J 7 bases, with 11 bases left between them. The germline V gene encodes CDR1 MNHNS and CDR2 SASEGT. This CDR3 region has 12 residues. The CDR3 DNA follows: TGTGCCAGCAGTTATGGACAGCTTGAAGCTTTCTTT. Amino acid sequence: CASSYGQLEAFF.

The J gene is TRBJ1-4, the V gene TRBV6-5, with 7 bases fitting TRBD1. The J segment lost 6 bases and the V segment lost 3 bases, leaving 7 bases of the junction unmatched. This CDR3 contains 15 residues. Germline CDR1 is MNHEY and CDR2 is SVGAGI. The CDR3 is CASSYSTGLHEKLFF. In DNA, the CDR3 is TGTGCCAGCAGTTATTCGACAGGGCTACATGAAAAACTGTTTTTT.

The genes are TRBV10-3 and TRBJ2-3; 7 bases line up with TRBD1. The germline V gene encodes CDR1 ENHRY and CDR2 SYGVKD. With 5 bases clipped from V and 2 bases from J, the junction kept 4 bases outside the gene matches. This CDR3 region has 14 residues. The CDR3 DNA is TGTGCCATCAGTCCGGGACAGTACACAGATACGCAGTATTTT. Translated, it gives CAISPGQYTDTQYF.

The chain employs TRBV4-2 and TRBJ2-7, with a weak D call TRBD1 (6 bases). This CDR3 comprises 17 residues. Germline CDR1 and CDR2: LGHNA and YNFKEQ. Trimming took off 6 bases at V and 2 bases at J, with 23 bases between the two ends. For the CDR3, the DNA is TGTGCCAGCAGGACTAAACCGGGACACAACCCAACCTACGAGCAGTACTTC. Its translation is CASRTKPGHNPTYEQYF.

Note on this clone: At one end the junction does not follow the germline gene, possibly because of a read error. The gene calls are TRBV28 and TRBJ2-3, with TRBD1 matching 7 bases. Germline V gives CDR1 MDHEN, CDR2 SYDVKM. This CDR3 region has 17 residues. This CDR3 reads CASSLLVQGVSTGTQYF. The CDR3 DNA sequence: TGTGCCAGCAGTTTATTAGTTCAGGGGGTTAGCACAGGTACGCAGTATTTT.

This sequence joins TRBV7-9 and TRBJ2-1; 10 bases line up with TRBD2. In germline, CDR1 is SEHNR, CDR2 FQNEAQ (reference sequence). The length of the CDR3 is 15 residues. The junction had 7 bases not matched to a gene; V was cut back by 11 bases and J by 0 bases. The CDR3 bases are TGTGCCGTTTTACTAGCGGGGAGCTCCTACAATGAGCAGTTCTTC. Its protein product is CAVLLAGSSYNEQFF.

The chain uses TRBV5-1 and TRBJ1-1; no reliable D call. Trimming shortened V by 0 bases and J by 2 bases, and 11 bases separated the two germline ends. The germline gives CDR1 SGHRS, CDR2 YFSETQ. The CDR3 runs to 15 residues. The CDR3 DNA is TGCGCCAGCAGCTTGGTAAACAGACTAAACACTGAAGCTTTCTTT. Protein product: CASSLVNRLNTEAFF.

The table lists this clone with a few counts. This rearrangement joins TRBV5-1 to TRBJ2-1; 8 bases fit TRBD2. With V trimmed by 4 bases and J by 0 bases, 12 bases remained unmatched. CDR1 SGHRS and CDR2 YFSETQ come from the germline V gene. The CDR3 length is 18 residues. The CDR3: CASSPSATSESSYNEQFF. In DNA, the CDR3 is TGCGCCAGCAGCCCCTCGGCGACTAGCGAGAGCTCCTACAATGAGCAGTTCTTC.

The genes are TRBV28 and TRBJ2-7, with a weak D call TRBD2 (5 bases). V dropped 10 bases and J dropped 1 base, with 14 bases sitting between them. CDR1 and CDR2 (germline): MDHEN, SYDVKM. The CDR3 covers 13 residues. In DNA, the CDR3 is TGTGCCACCACAAACACGGGGTCCTACGAGCAGTACTTC. Protein product: CATTNTGSYEQYF. Supplemented by reference TRBV28 and TRBJ2-7, the full variable domain reads DVKVTQSSRYLVKRTGEKVFLECVQDMDHENMFWYRQDPGLGLRLIYFSYDVKMKEKGDIPEGYSVSREKKERFSLILESASTNQTSMYLCATTNTGSYEQYFGPGTRLTVT.

J is TRBJ2-1 and V is TRBV4-1, with TRBD2 matching over 7 bases. The CDR3 sequence is 15 residues long. J lost 9 bases, V lost 4 bases, and 12 bases had no gene match. Germline CDR1 reads MGHRA; CDR2 reads YSYEKL. In DNA, the CDR3 is TGCGCCAGCAGCCTCCTGGCGGGAGTAATAGGTGAGCAGTTCTTC. This encodes CASSLLAGVIGEQFF.

This clone has more than one count but fewer than ten. The chain is built from TRBV19 and TRBJ1-5; D is uncertain. Germline V CDR1 and CDR2: LNHDA, SQIVND (reference sequence). The ends were cut back, 8 bases at V and 2 bases at J, with 16 bases in the middle. This CDR3 contains 15 residues. The CDR3 DNA follows: TGTGCCAGTTTACAGAGTCGCGTTGGCAATCAGCCCCAGCATTTT. This encodes CASLQSRVGNQPQHF.

This rearrangement joins TRBV10-3 to TRBJ2-2; tentative D call: TRBD1 (5 bases). V lost 0 bases and J lost 1, with 21 bases in between. The CDR3 runs 20 residues. Germline V gene sequence: CDR1 ENHRY, CDR2 SYGVKD. CDR3 coding DNA: TGTGCCATCAGTGAGTCTGTTCGGGCGACAGTAAACTTGAACACCGGGGAGCTGTTTTTT. It encodes CAISESVRATVNLNTGELFF.

This rearrangement joins TRBV9 to TRBJ1-5, with a tentative D call TRBD1 (5 bases). Between the trimmed V and J ends, which lost 2 bases and 2 bases, there was a span of 11 bases. The CDR3 totals 15 residues. Germline V gives CDR1 SGDLS, CDR2 YYNGEE. The chain's CDR3 is CASSVGGGGNQPQHF. The CDR3 bases are TGTGCCAGCAGCGTGGGGGGAGGGGGCAATCAGCCCCAGCATTTT.

The genes are TRBV19 and TRBJ1-1; D gene unclear. Germline CDR1 LNHDA, CDR2 SQIVND (reference sequence). CDR3 size: 16 residues. V was shortened by 5 bases and J by 3 bases, with 19 bases between the two germline ends. In DNA, the CDR3 is TGTGCCAGTAGTGCAGGCCGGAACGGGATTGACACTGAAGCTTTCTTT. This encodes CASSAGRNGIDTEAFF.